Listed below are T cell receptor beta chains from one sample, sequenced in a study of blood T cell repertoires in COVID-19. Sequencing was performed with immunoSEQ multiplex PCR; in TCRdb, only in-frame clones are kept and a portion is missing. In the table there are 140,000 to 150,000 clones, 65% to 90% of which are singletons. The sequenced material came from peripheral blood. All receptors derive from a human donor in a cohort sampled during active COVID-19. Both conserved end residues are part of each CDR3. A D gene is named only where the DNA matches it firmly. Size is omitted from some rows. Given values are once, few, many or a class for expanded clones.

.,TRBV7-2,.,15,TRBJ2-7,CASSFPGNGIYEQYF,TGTGCCAGCAGCTTCCCGGGGAACGGAATCTACGAGCAGTACTTC
TRBD1,TRBV10-3,.,14,TRBJ2-7,CAISERTGGYEQYF,TGTGCCATCAGTGAGCGCACAGGGGGATACGAGCAGTACTTC
TRBD1,TRBV7-9,.,18,TRBJ2-5,CASTLGTGRSGLRETQYF,TGTGCCAGCACTCTGGGGACAGGGAGGTCTGGATTACGGGAGACCCAGTACTTC
.,TRBV6-5,once,13,TRBJ2-1,CASRKDLENEQFF,TGTGCCAGCAGAAAGGACTTAGAAAATGAGCAGTTCTTC
TRBD2,TRBV11-2,.,16,TRBJ2-3,CASSLVPGGSTDTQYF,TGTGCCAGCAGCTTAGTACCGGGAGGGAGCACAGATACGCAGTATTTT
TRBD2,TRBV4-2,.,16,TRBJ2-4,CASSQQTSGRANIQYF,TGTGCCAGCAGCCAACAGACTAGCGGGAGGGCAAACATTCAGTACTTC
.,TRBV21-1,.,16,TRBJ1-5,CASVFPGQASGGPQHF,TGTGCCAGCGTTTTCCCGGGACAGGCTAGTGGTGGGCCCCAGCATTTT
TRBD1,TRBV28,few,14,TRBJ1-5,CASSPDRGGRPQHF,TGTGCCAGCAGTCCGGACAGGGGAGGAAGGCCCCAGCATTTT
.,TRBV4-1,.,17,TRBJ2-3,CASSQGIGGDYTDTQYF,TGCGCCAGCAGCCAAGGCATAGGGGGGGATTACACAGATACGCAGTATTTT
.,TRBV4-2,.,12,TRBJ1-5,CASSQVLQPQHF,TGTGCCAGCAGCCAAGTTCTACAGCCCCAGCATTTT
.,TRBV6-1,.,15,TRBJ1-2,CASSEAHQAHYGYTF,TGTGCCAGCAGTGAAGCGCATCAGGCCCACTATGGCTACACCTTC
TRBD1,TRBV28,.,14,TRBJ1-5,CASSPGQGGQPQHF,TGTGCCAGCAGTCCGGGACAGGGGGGTCAGCCCCAGCATTTT
.,TRBV30,.,12,TRBJ1-1,CALRMAGLAAFF,TGTGCCTTACGAATGGCAGGGCTAGCGGCTTTCTTT
TRBD1,TRBV28,once,17,TRBJ1-1,CASSSSGQGALNTEAFF,TGTGCCAGCAGTTCCTCGGGACAGGGGGCCCTGAACACTGAAGCTTTCTTT
TRBD2,TRBV6-5,.,15,TRBJ2-7,CASFPGLPIGYEQYF,TGTGCCAGCTTCCCGGGACTACCTATAGGCTACGAGCAGTACTTC
TRBD1,TRBV7-9,.,16,TRBJ2-7,CASSLSYGDRGYEQYF,TGTGCCAGCAGCTTAAGTTATGGGGACAGGGGATACGAGCAGTACTTC
TRBD2,TRBV24-1,.,17,TRBJ2-2,CATSEPGLAGNTGELFF,TGTGCCACCAGTGAACCGGGACTAGCGGGAAACACCGGGGAGCTGTTTTTT
.,TRBV6-5,.,15,TRBJ2-1,CASSRRANSYNEQFF,TGTGCCAGCAGTCGTCGAGCCAACTCCTACAATGAGCAGTTCTTC
.,TRBV5-4,few,15,TRBJ2-1,CASSLAGGQRNEQFF,TGTGCCAGCAGCTTGGCCGGTGGACAACGGAATGAGCAGTTCTTC
.,TRBV3-1/TRBV3-2,.,13,TRBJ2-2,CASSQAYTGELFF,TGTGCCAGCAGCCAAGCGTACACCGGGGAGCTGTTTTTT
TRBD2,TRBV27,.,18,TRBJ2-7,CASSPTGLAGDEPYEQYF,TGTGCCAGCAGTCCCACGGGACTAGCGGGAGATGAACCCTACGAGCAGTACTTC
.,TRBV28,.,15,TRBJ1-2,CASSLQGTEDYGYTF,TGTGCCAGCAGTTTGCAGGGGACGGAGGACTATGGCTACACCTTC
.,TRBV5-1,.,16,TRBJ1-5,CASSPTGLDGNQPQHF,TGCGCCAGCAGCCCGACAGGTCTGGATGGCAATCAGCCCCAGCATTTT
.,TRBV4-1,.,16,TRBJ1-6,CASSQEGGGPWSPLHF,TGCGCCAGCAGCCAAGAGGGGGGGGGCCCCTGGTCACCCCTCCACTTT
.,TRBV6-2/TRBV6-3,.,15,TRBJ1-1,CASSYSRQGSTEAFF,TGTGCCAGCAGTTACTCTCGGCAGGGAAGCACTGAAGCTTTCTTT
TRBD1,TRBV3-1/TRBV3-2,.,15,TRBJ1-2,CASSQRDRANYGYTF,TGTGCCAGCAGCCAACGGGACAGAGCTAACTATGGCTACACCTTC
TRBD2,TRBV5-1,.,15,TRBJ2-1,CASSLGASGYNEQFF,TGCGCCAGCAGCTTGGGGGCTAGCGGTTACAATGAGCAGTTCTTC
.,TRBV7-2,.,16,TRBJ2-1,CASSLTGTNEYNEQFF,TGTGCCAGCAGCCTCACCGGGACAAATGAATACAATGAGCAGTTCTTC
TRBD1,TRBV6-9,.,16,TRBJ2-2,CASSYGTGGDTGELFF,TGTGCCAGCAGTTATGGGACAGGGGGCGACACCGGGGAGCTGTTTTTT
.,TRBV19,.,14,TRBJ2-6,CASSRSAGANVLTF,TGTGCCAGTAGTAGGTCGGCTGGGGCCAACGTCCTGACTTTC
TRBD1,TRBV24-1,.,13,TRBJ2-1,CATPGQSYNEQFF,TGTGCCACCCCGGGACAGTCCTACAATGAGCAGTTCTTC
.,TRBV16,.,15,TRBJ1-4,CASSQSTRYNEKLFF,TGTGCCAGCAGCCAATCGACAAGGTATAATGAAAAACTGTTTTTT
.,TRBV5-5,few,13,TRBJ1-1,CASSTWNRPGAFF,TGTGCCAGCAGCACCTGGAACCGGCCGGGAGCTTTCTTT
.,TRBV27,.,15,TRBJ2-1,CASWSETLAVGEQFF,TGTGCCAGCTGGTCCGAGACTTTAGCGGTTGGTGAGCAGTTCTTC
.,TRBV28,.,16,TRBJ2-6,CASKQGGNSGANVLTF,TGTGCCAGCAAACAAGGGGGTAACTCTGGGGCCAACGTCCTGACTTTC
.,TRBV7-7,.,15,TRBJ2-1,CASSLGAAGYNEQFF,TGTGCCAGCAGCTTAGGCGCGGCCGGTTACAATGAGCAGTTCTTC
TRBD1,TRBV7-6,once,16,TRBJ2-5,CASSQTGGANTETQYF,TGTGCCAGCAGCCAGACAGGGGGCGCAAATACGGAGACCCAGTACTTC
TRBD1,TRBV10-2,.,17,TRBJ1-6,CASSESPGGSSSSPLHF,TGCGCCAGCAGTGAGTCGCCAGGGGGCTCTTCTAGCTCACCCCTCCACTTT
.,TRBV28,.,11,TRBJ2-5,CASSSEETQYF,TGTGCCAGCAGTTCGGAAGAGACCCAGTACTTC
.,TRBV11-2,.,15,TRBJ1-1,CASSLDWALNTEAFF,TGTGCCAGCAGCTTAGATTGGGCACTGAACACTGAAGCTTTCTTT
.,TRBV18,.,15,TRBJ2-1,CASSPGGKGTNEQFF,TGTGCCAGCTCACCGGGCGGGAAAGGGACGAATGAGCAGTTCTTC